What follows are 29 T cell receptor beta chains derived from one specimen sequenced in a study of shared clonotypes between healthy human individuals. The repertoire was sequenced with immunoSEQ multiplex PCR; TCRdb's copy has only in-frame clones and lacks some. The table includes about 1,800,000 clones, approximately 94% detected once. CD8 cells regarded as naive lacked CD45RO, were positively chosen for CCR7, and omitted terminally differentiated effector memory CD45RA+ cells. Sequenced input: naive CD8+ T cells sorted from blood. Every receptor here comes from a man in his late teens or twenties in good health.

Comments on this clone: Other DNA variants within this sample encode the same CDR3. The chain joins TRBV27 to TRBJ2-3; the match to TRBD2 covers 10 bases. CDR1 MNHEY and CDR2 SMNVEV come from the germline V gene (reference sequence). This CDR3 has 16 residues. With V trimmed by 2 bases and J by 2 bases, 4 bases remained unmatched. The CDR3 region has the DNA TGTGCCAGCAGTTTACTAGCGGGAGCCTCCACAGATACGCAGTATTTT. It codes for CASSLLAGASTDTQYF.

The rearrangement uses TRBV4-3 and TRBJ2-1; tentative D call: TRBD2 (6 bases). The CDR3 totals 16 residues. Trimming pared 0 bases from V and 6 bases from J, leaving 15 bases between. CDR1 is LGHNA and CDR2 is YSLEER in the germline V gene. The CDR3 region is CASSQDWGGTGNEQFF. The DNA of the CDR3 is TGCGCCAGCAGCCAAGATTGGGGCGGGACCGGCAATGAGCAGTTCTTC.

J is TRBJ1-2 and V is TRBV9, with D perhaps TRBD1 (6 bases). Germline lookup yields CDR1 SGDLS and CDR2 YYNGEE. The V end lost 0 bases, the J end lost 7 bases, and 13 bases lay between the germline ends. The CDR3 sequence is 14 residues long. The CDR3 loop reads CASSVGGGQGGYTF. DNA of the CDR3: TGTGCCAGCAGCGTAGGCGGGGGGCAGGGTGGCTACACCTTC.

CDR3 region: CASSSTWSYEQYF. CDR3 nucleotide sequence: TGCGCCAGCAGCTCCACGTGGTCCTACGAGCAGTACTTC. The chain recombines TRBV5-1 with TRBJ2-7; the D is unclear. This CDR3 region has 13 residues. Germline CDR1 reads SGHRS; CDR2 reads YFSETQ. V shed 3 bases and J shed 1 base, with 8 bases lying between them.

The chain links TRBV7-6 to TRBJ2-7; D not resolved. The CDR3 has 13 amino acids. V dropped 4 bases and J dropped 3 bases, with 10 bases sitting between them. Looked up from germline, CDR1 is SGHVS and CDR2 is FNYEAQ. Here the CDR3 reads CASSSDTNYEQYF. DNA of the CDR3: TGTGCCAGCAGCTCTGACACGAACTACGAGCAGTACTTC. Based on the CDR3 plus reference TRBV7-6 and TRBJ2-7, the full variable domain is GAGVSQSPRYKVTKRGQDVALRCDPISGHVSLYWYRQALGQGPEFLTYFNYEAQQDKSGLPNDRFSAERPEGSISTLTIQRTEQRDSAMYRCASSSDTNYEQYFGPGTRLTVT.

The chain links TRBV9 to TRBJ2-5; TRBD2 matches 10 bases. After removal of 0 bases from V and 4 bases from J, the junction contained 6 bases not matched to a gene. Germline V gene data show CDR1 as SGDLS and CDR2 as YYNGEE. This CDR3 comprises 16 residues. CDR3 in DNA: TGTGCCAGCAGCGTAGGGTCTAGCGGGGGTCGAGAGACCCAGTACTTC. Residues: CASSVGSSGGRETQYF.

This clone showed up just once. V gene TRBV27 combines with J gene TRBJ1-1; TRBD1 matches 12 bases. Per germline, CDR1 MNHEY and CDR2 SMNVEV (reference sequence). The CDR3 covers 14 residues. The ends lost 5 bases at V and 12 bases at J; junction bases unmatched: 10. DNA for the CDR3: TGTGCCAGCAGTCCGGCGGGACAGGGGGCTCCAACTTTCTTT. Encoded protein: CASSPAGQGAPTFF.

J is TRBJ2-1 and V is TRBV9; 7 nucleotides line up with TRBD1. The germline gives CDR1 SGDLS, CDR2 YYNGEE. The ends lost 2 bases at V and 5 bases at J; junction bases unmatched: 4. This CDR3 spans 14 amino acids. The CDR3 sequence is CASSVSGQNNEQFF. The CDR3 region has the DNA TGTGCCAGCAGCGTCTCGGGACAGAACAATGAGCAGTTCTTC. The whole variable domain, filled in from reference TRBV9 and TRBJ2-1, reads DSGVTQTPKHLITATGQRVTLRCSPRSGDLSVYWYQQSLDQGLQFLIQYYNGEERAKGNILERFSAQQFPDLHSELNLSSLELGDSALYFCASSVSGQNNEQFFGPGTRLTVL.

The chain links TRBV27 to TRBJ2-2; 8 bases are a match to TRBD2. V gave up 6 bases and J gave up 7 bases; unmatched junction bases: 7. The CDR3 consists of 14 residues. Germline-derived CDR1 and CDR2 are MNHEY and SMNVEV (reference sequence). CDR3 in amino acids: CASRPGLGIGELFF. The CDR3 nucleotides read TGTGCCAGCAGACCGGGACTAGGTATCGGGGAGCTGTTTTTT.

A note on this clone: This CDR3 is also generated by other DNA sequences in the sample. This chain joins TRBV19 and TRBJ2-7, with D tentatively TRBD1 or TRBD2 (5 bases each). CDR3 length equals 14 residues. V gave up 3 bases and J gave up 0 bases, with 9 bases separating them. The germline CDR1 and CDR2 sequences are LNHDA and SQIVND (reference sequence). CDR3 DNA: TGTGCCAGTAGTATCGAGGGGTTCTCCTACGAGCAGTACTTC. Protein product: CASSIEGFSYEQYF. Supplemented by reference TRBV19 and TRBJ2-7, the full variable domain reads DGGITQSPKYLFRKEGQNVTLSCEQNLNHDAMYWYRQDPGQGLRLIYYSQIVNDFQKGDIAEGYSVSREKKESFPLTVTSAQKNPTAFYLCASSIEGFSYEQYFGPGTRLTVT.

This chain joins TRBV7-9 and TRBJ2-5; 10 bases match TRBD1. Losses at the gene ends were 6 bases for V and 5 bases for J; bases not matched to a gene: 6. The germline V gene encodes CDR1 SEHNR and CDR2 FQNEAQ (reference sequence). The CDR3 runs 14 residues. The CDR3 region has the DNA TGTGCCAGCAGTGGCTGGGGACAGGGGGAGACCCAGTACTTC. Translating it yields CASSGWGQGETQYF.

The CDR3 DNA reads as TGTGCCAGCAGCCAAGTTGACAGGGGTCCCAATGAGCAGTTCTTC. This codes for CASSQVDRGPNEQFF. The rearrangement uses TRBV14 and TRBJ2-1; 8 nucleotides match TRBD1. V trimming: 1 base; J trimming: 6 bases; junction bases outside the gene matches: 5. Germline CDR1 reads SGHDN; CDR2 reads FVKESK. The CDR3 totals 15 residues.

The V and J genes are TRBV5-1 and TRBJ2-3, with D hard to call. Germline V gene lookup returns CDR1 SGHRS and CDR2 YFSETQ. The CDR3 consists of 14 residues. Trimming cost V 2 bases and J 4 bases, with 11 bases left between them. The CDR3 sequence: CASSFRWASDTQYF. The CDR3 region has the DNA TGCGCCAGCAGCTTCAGGTGGGCATCAGATACGCAGTATTTT.

This CDR3 is CAWSWDRDNTDTQYF. The CDR3 DNA sequence: TGTGCCTGGAGTTGGGACAGGGACAATACAGATACGCAGTATTTT. The rearrangement links TRBV30 to TRBJ2-3; TRBD1 matches 9 bases. The CDR3 spans 15 residues. Germline CDR1 is GTSNPN and CDR2 is SVGIG (reference sequence). V lost 2 bases and J lost 3; bases outside the gene matches: 6.

The CDR3 DNA reads TGTGCCAGCAGTTCCCAACTAGCCTACAATGAGCAGTTCTTC. It specifies CASSSQLAYNEQFF. V and J are TRBV27 and TRBJ2-1, with TRBD2 as a possible D gene (5 bases). This CDR3 is built from 14 residues. CDR1 and CDR2 (germline): MNHEY, SMNVEV (reference sequence). Trimming took off 4 bases at V and 2 bases at J, with 9 bases between the two ends.

This clone has a count of ten or more. The rearrangement uses TRBV5-6 and TRBJ2-7; 8 nucleotides match TRBD2. V lost 2 bases and J lost 6; bases outside the gene matches: 10. Germline CDR1 and CDR2: SGHDT and YYEEEE. The CDR3 extends over 15 amino acids. The CDR3 is CASSFSSGREGEQYF. For the CDR3, the DNA is TGTGCCAGCAGCTTCTCTAGCGGGCGCGAGGGCGAGCAGTACTTC.

This chain uses TRBV5-1 with TRBJ2-7; D not certain. This CDR3 comprises 14 residues. Germline V gene sequence: CDR1 SGHRS, CDR2 YFSETQ. The V end was cut by 1 base, the J end by 2 bases, with 10 bases between. CDR3 in amino acids: CASSLTPGTYEQYF. Written as DNA, the CDR3 is TGCGCCAGCAGCTTGACGCCCGGTACCTACGAGCAGTACTTC.

The chain is built from TRBV7-2 and TRBJ2-3; D is ambiguous. CDR1 is SGHTA and CDR2 is FQGNSA in the germline V gene. V was trimmed by 1 base and J by 6 bases, leaving 14 bases between them. CDR3 length equals 15 residues. CDR3 sequence (DNA): TGTGCCAGCAGCTTAGTATTGTCCAGCTCGGATACGCAGTATTTT. It is translated as CASSLVLSSSDTQYF.

As regards this clone: The sample has other DNA sequences that encode this CDR3 too. CDR3 DNA: TGTGCCAGCAGTCCGTCAGCAGGGGGGTTCTCCTACGAGCAGTACTTC. It encodes CASSPSAGGFSYEQYF. V usage is TRBV27 and J usage is TRBJ2-7; weak D call: TRBD1 (7 bases). V lost 5 bases and J lost 0, with 17 bases in between. The germline gives CDR1 MNHEY, CDR2 SMNVEV (reference sequence). CDR3 length: 16 residues.

The chain links TRBV4-3 to TRBJ2-7, with 12 bases that match TRBD2. Germline V CDR1 and CDR2: LGHNA, YSLEER. After removal of 4 bases from V and 7 bases from J, the junction contained 8 bases not matched to a gene. The CDR3 extends over 15 amino acids. CDR3 sequence: CASSRSSGRAWEQYF. Here the CDR3 DNA reads TGCGCCAGCAGCCGATCTAGCGGGAGGGCCTGGGAGCAGTACTTC.

V is TRBV5-4 and J is TRBJ2-3, with 12 bases lining up with TRBD2. CDR1 is SGHNT and CDR2 is YYREEE in the germline V gene (reference sequence). Trimming at V came to 3 bases and at J to 0 bases, leaving 8 bases not matched to a gene. CDR3 size: 18 residues. Written as DNA, the CDR3 is TGTGCCAGCAGCTGGGCTAGCGGGAGGGCAACGAGCACAGATACGCAGTATTTT. Translated: CASSWASGRATSTDTQYF.

This rearrangement joins TRBV7-9 to TRBJ2-4; 8 nucleotides match TRBD2. With 1 base clipped from V and 7 bases from J, the junction kept 9 bases outside the gene matches. Germline-derived CDR1 and CDR2 are SEHNR and FQNEAQ (reference sequence). The CDR3 is 16 amino acids. CDR3 in amino acids: CASSLDHGSGENIQYF. CDR3 in DNA: TGTGCCAGCAGCTTAGACCATGGTAGCGGGGAGAACATTCAGTACTTC.

Concerning this clone: This same CDR3 is encoded by further DNA sequences in the sample. This chain uses TRBV29-1 with TRBJ1-2; D gene unclear. This CDR3 spans 12 amino acids. Trimming removed 4 bases at V and 0 bases at J, with 6 bases between. Germline V gene sequence: CDR1 SQVTM, CDR2 ANQGSEA. CDR3 residues: CSVVTANYGYTF. Here the CDR3 DNA reads TGCAGCGTTGTAACAGCTAACTATGGCTACACCTTC.

The V call is TRBV10-3, the J call TRBJ2-2; D is perhaps TRBD2 (6 bases). V lost 4 bases to trimming and J lost 7 bases, with 19 bases between them. The CDR3 totals 16 residues. CDR1 and CDR2 (germline): ENHRY, SYGVKD. The CDR3 region has the DNA TGTGCCATCAGTGGAAGCATGCCCGGGAGTGGCGGGGAGCTGTTTTTT. The encoded protein is CAISGSMPGSGGELFF.

The chain links TRBV6-1 to TRBJ2-1, with a possible D match to TRBD2 (5 bases). The germline gives CDR1 MNHNS, CDR2 SASEGT. The CDR3 contains 14 residues. V was pared by 2 bases and J by 6 bases, with 11 bases between. The CDR3 reads CASSERHGGNEQFF. In DNA, the CDR3 is TGTGCCAGCAGTGAACGACATGGAGGCAATGAGCAGTTCTTC.

This clone was recorded only once. V usage is TRBV30 and J usage is TRBJ2-1, with 7 bases aligning to TRBD2. Germline V lookup: CDR1 GTSNPN, CDR2 SVGIG (reference sequence). This CDR3 is 15 amino acids long. J was trimmed by 5 bases and V by 0 bases; bases with no gene match: 7. CDR3 nucleotides: TGTGCCTGGAGTGTAGGGAGGGCCCCCAACAATGAGCAGTTCTTC. Translated: CAWSVGRAPNNEQFF.

This clone was detected only a few times. The chain uses TRBV4-1 and TRBJ2-7; D uncertain. Germline assignment: CDR1 MGHRA and CDR2 YSYEKL. V lost 2 bases to trimming and J lost 0 bases, with 5 bases between them. The CDR3 runs to 13 residues. CDR3 loop: CASSQTYSYEQYF. CDR3 bases: TGCGCCAGCAGCCAAACCTACTCCTACGAGCAGTACTTC.

The genes are TRBV15 and TRBJ1-2; D is perhaps TRBD1 (5 bases). Trimming cost V 5 bases and J 0 bases, with 13 bases left between them. The CDR3 extends over 15 amino acids. CDR1 is LNHNV, CDR2 YYDKDF, per germline (reference sequence). CDR3 DNA sequence: TGTGCCACCAGCTCCCCGGAGGGGACTAACTATGGCTACACCTTC. As protein: CATSSPEGTNYGYTF.

This clone turned up a few times. V and J are TRBV19 and TRBJ2-3; 8 nucleotides line up with TRBD2. CDR3 size: 16 residues. CDR1 and CDR2 from the germline V gene are LNHDA and SQIVND (reference sequence). Trimming took 2 bases from V and 4 from J; bases not matched to a gene: 8. As DNA, the CDR3 is TGTGCCAGTAGTATATGGGTAGCGGGGCAACCAGATACGCAGTATTTT. Encoded protein: CASSIWVAGQPDTQYF.